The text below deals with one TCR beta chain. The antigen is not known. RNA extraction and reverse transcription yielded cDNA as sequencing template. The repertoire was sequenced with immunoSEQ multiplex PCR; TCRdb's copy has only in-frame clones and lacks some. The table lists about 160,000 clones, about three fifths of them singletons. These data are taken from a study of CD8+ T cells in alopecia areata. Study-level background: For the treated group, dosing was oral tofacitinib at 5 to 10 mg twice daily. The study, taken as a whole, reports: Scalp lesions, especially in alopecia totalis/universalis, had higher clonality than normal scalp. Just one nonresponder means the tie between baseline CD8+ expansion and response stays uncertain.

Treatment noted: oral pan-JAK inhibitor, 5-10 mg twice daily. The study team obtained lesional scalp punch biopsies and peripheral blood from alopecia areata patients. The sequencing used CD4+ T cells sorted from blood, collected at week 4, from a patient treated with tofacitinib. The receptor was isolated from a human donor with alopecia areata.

The CDR3 sequence is CASTAQGRSTEAFF. The CDR3 nucleotides read TGTGCCAGCACCGCACAGGGCCGGAGCACTGAAGCTTTCTTT. This sequence joins TRBV6-5 and TRBJ1-1; TRBD1 might be the D (6 bases). The germline CDR1 and CDR2 sequences are MNHEY and SVGAGI. The germline V and J ends were trimmed by 7 bases and 4 bases, with 16 bases remaining between them. The CDR3 has 14 residues.